This T cell receptor (beta chain) was identified in a study of blood T cell repertoires in COVID-19. CDR3 length: 14 amino acids. V was trimmed by 3 bases and J by 4 bases, leaving 12 bases between them. Germline values: CDR1 ENHRY, CDR2 SYGVKD. The data were produced by immunoSEQ multiplex PCR, yet TCRdb's version contains in-frame clones alone and is incomplete. This sample has fewer than 85,000 clones, with approximately 77% found just once. The sequence derives from a man aged 70 or older with COVID-19, enrolled during active disease. This chain joins TRBV10-3 and TRBJ1-2; no firm D call. The sample was peripheral blood. CDR3 nucleotide sequence: TGTGCCATCAGTGATGGCGGGCTGTTCTATGGCTACACCTTC. It specifies CAISDGGLFYGYTF.